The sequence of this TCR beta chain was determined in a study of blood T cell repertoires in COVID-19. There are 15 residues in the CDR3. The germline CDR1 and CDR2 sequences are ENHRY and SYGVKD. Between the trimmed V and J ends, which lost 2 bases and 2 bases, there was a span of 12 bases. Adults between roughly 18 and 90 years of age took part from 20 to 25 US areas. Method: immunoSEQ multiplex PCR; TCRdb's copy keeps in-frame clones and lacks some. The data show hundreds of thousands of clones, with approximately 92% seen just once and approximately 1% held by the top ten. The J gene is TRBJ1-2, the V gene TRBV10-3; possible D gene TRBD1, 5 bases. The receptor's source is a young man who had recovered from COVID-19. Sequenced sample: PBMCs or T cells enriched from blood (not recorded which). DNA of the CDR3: TGTGCCATCAGTGAGACCATGGGGGGGAACTATGGCTACACCTTC. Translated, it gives CAISETMGGNYGYTF.